These T cell receptor beta chains were read from a single sample in a study of blood T cell repertoires in COVID-19. The method was immunoSEQ multiplex PCR; TCRdb's version includes in-frame clones alone and lacks a portion of them. The sample has under 200,000 clones; around 83% are singletons. The sequencing input was peripheral blood. The origin of the receptors is a woman between 40 and 50 years old with acute or convalescent COVID-19. Each CDR3 is given with its conserved first and last residue. A D gene is named only where the DNA matches it firmly.

J gene,D gene,V gene,CDR3 DNA,CDR3 protein
TRBJ1-6,TRBD1,TRBV7-9,TGTGCCAGCAGCTTAATCGGACAGGGGGCATCACCCCTCCACTTT,CASSLIGQGASPLHF
TRBJ2-1,TRBD2,TRBV5-1,TGCGCCAGCAGCCAGGGGACTAGCGGGAGTTATGGTGAGCAGTTCTTC,CASSQGTSGSYGEQFF
TRBJ2-3,NA,TRBV11-2,TGTGCCAGCAGCCGCCATCAGGGGTTCGGAGATACGCAGTATTTT,CASSRHQGFGDTQYF
TRBJ2-1,TRBD2,TRBV20-1,TGCAGTGCTAGTATAGCGGGGGGGGTAATTGGTGAGCAGTTCTTC,CSASIAGGVIGEQFF
TRBJ2-5,NA,TRBV5-5,TGTGCCAGCAGCCATGAGGTTTGGAACCAAGAGACCCAGTACTTC,CASSHEVWNQETQYF
TRBJ2-7,NA,TRBV20-1,TGCAGTGCTACTCAGGGGTCCGAGCAGTACTTC,CSATQGSEQYF
TRBJ2-7,TRBD2,TRBV2,TGTGCCAGCAGTGCGGAGAGCGGGGGGAACGAGCAGTACTTC,CASSAESGGNEQYF
TRBJ1-2,TRBD1,TRBV7-9,TGTGCCAGCAGCTTTGGGGGACAGTCCTATGGCTACACCTTC,CASSFGGQSYGYTF
TRBJ2-2,NA,TRBV2,TGTGCCAGCAGTGAACGCAGCACCGGGGAGCTGTTTTTT,CASSERSTGELFF
TRBJ1-2,NA,TRBV7-2,TGTGCCAGCAGCTTATACCAGGAGGGTGGCTACACCTTC,CASSLYQEGGYTF
TRBJ2-3,TRBD2,TRBV7-2,TGTGCCGGAGAGCGGGAAGGGACAGATACGCAGTATTTT,CAGEREGTDTQYF
TRBJ1-5,NA,TRBV6-8,TGTGCCAGCATGTGCTCCGGGGAGCCCCAGCATTTT,CASMCSGEPQHF
TRBJ2-6,NA,TRBV29-1,TGCAGCGTTGTACAAACTGGGGCCAACGTCCTGACTTTC,CSVVQTGANVLTF
TRBJ1-2,NA,TRBV5-1,TGCGCCAGCAGCTTGGACAGGATGCGTGGCTACACCTTC,CASSLDRMRGYTF
TRBJ2-7,NA,TRBV6-6,TGTGCCAGCAGCTCCATGAGCTCGGGCTACGAGCAGTACTTC,CASSSMSSGYEQYF